This paragraph covers one T cell receptor beta chain sequence. The specificity of this receptor is unknown. No much larger clone exists at a distance of one base, and base qualities are not known. The library was built by means of the immunoSEQ multiplex PCR assay. Not all clones reach the TCRdb copy of this immuneACCESS table, which keeps in-frame sequences only. Checked studies attribute under half of the gap to unresolved V genes and leave the rest unexplained. In this sample the table shows under 450,000 clones, more than 80% of which occur a single time. Clones ranked in the top ten supply about 6.3% of the sample. This entry is derived from a study of control samples from healthy donors and cancer patients (dated by TCRdb to 2020 to 2022). In the germline V gene, CDR1 corresponds to SGDLS and CDR2 to YYNGEE. From the cysteine up to the phenylalanine, the CDR3 has a length of 15 residues. The CDR3 DNA has 45 bases and is translated from base 1. V has 3 bases trimmed and J has 7 bases trimmed; junction bases matching no gene number 7.

The sequence joins TRBV9 to TRBJ1-6; the central 7 bases match TRBD1. The source is a man in his forties or fifties with head and neck cancer. Sequencing used PBMCs. The DNA sequence is given as TGTGCCAGCAGCGGAGAACGGGACAGCAATTCACCCCTCCACTTT. Translated, this is CASSGERDSNSPLHF.